The 20 T cell receptor beta chains listed next were all sequenced from one sample in a study of blood T cell repertoires in COVID-19. Sequenced by immunoSEQ multiplex PCR; TCRdb stores in-frame clones only, minus some. The sample lists 200,000 to 300,000 clones, 75% to 85% occurring once. The specimen sequenced was peripheral blood. These receptors were collected from a man between 40 and 49 years old who had recovered from COVID-19.

The chain uses TRBV5-6 and TRBJ2-1, with D hard to call. Germline V gives CDR1 SGHDT, CDR2 YYEEEE. V was shortened by 4 bases and J by 4 bases, with 12 bases between the two germline ends. The CDR3 consists of 14 residues. The CDR3 DNA follows: TGTGCCAGCAGCGGATACGGGTCGTACAATGAGCAGTTCTTC. It encodes CASSGYGSYNEQFF. Using reference TRBV5-6 and TRBJ2-1 for the parts outside the CDR3, the full variable domain is DAGVTQSPTHLIKTRGQQVTLRCSPKSGHDTVSWYQQALGQGPQFIFQYYEEEERQRGNFPDRFSGHQFPNYSSELNVNALLLGDSALYLCASSGYGSYNEQFFGPGTRLTVL.

V and J are TRBV30 and TRBJ1-5, with a possible D match to TRBD1 (5 bases). The CDR3 contains 17 residues. The ends were cut back, 0 bases at V and 2 bases at J, with 17 bases in the middle. The germline V gene has CDR1 GTSNPN and CDR2 SVGIG (reference sequence). CDR3 nucleotide sequence: TGTGCCTGGAGTGTAACCGGACAAAGTTCGCGCAATCAGCCCCAGCATTTT. Translating it yields CAWSVTGQSSRNQPQHF.

CDR3 DNA sequence: TGTGCCAGCAGCTTATCCCTCTACGAGCAGTACTTC. Protein: CASSLSLYEQYF. This chain connects TRBV11-2 to TRBJ2-7; D is uncertain. Trimming removed 2 bases from V and 3 bases from J, with 5 bases in between. This CDR3 region has 12 residues. Germline V gene sequence: CDR1 SGHAT, CDR2 FQNNGV.

The count of this clone is one. The chain uses TRBV6-2 or TRBV6-3 and TRBJ1-2; D not resolved. This CDR3 contains 12 residues. Per germline, CDR1 MNHEY and CDR2 SVGEGT. Trimming removed 4 bases at V and 5 bases at J, with 8 bases between. CDR3 loop: CASSWREYGYTF. CDR3 nucleotide sequence: TGTGCCAGCAGTTGGAGAGAATATGGCTACACCTTC.

The DNA for the CDR3 is TGCGCCAGCAGCACCCCGCCCGGGGGCACTGAAGCTTTCTTT. This codes for CASSTPPGGTEAFF. The rearrangement joins TRBV5-1 to TRBJ1-1, with a tentative D call TRBD1 (5 bases). Germline CDR1 reads SGHRS; CDR2 reads YFSETQ. The CDR3 is made up of 14 amino acids. Trimming cost V 4 bases and J 4 bases, with 14 bases left between them.

The chain has TRBV15 and TRBJ1-2, with D possibly TRBD1 on 6 matching bases. The CDR3 totals 14 residues. Germline values: CDR1 LNHNV, CDR2 YYDKDF (reference sequence). Between the trimmed V and J ends, which lost 3 bases and 0 bases, there was a span of 8 bases. CDR3 sequence (DNA): TGTGCCACCAGCAGGGACAGAACTAACTATGGCTACACCTTC. Its translation is CATSRDRTNYGYTF.

The J gene is TRBJ2-1, the V gene TRBV3-1 (or the pseudogene TRBV3-2); D perhaps matches TRBD2 (6 bases). Germline V CDR1 and CDR2: LGHDT, YNNKEL (reference sequence). Trimming took off 1 base at V and 4 bases at J, with 17 bases between the two ends. The CDR3 runs 17 residues. CDR3 in DNA: TGTGCCAGCAGCCAAGGCCCATTAGCGGCATCTTACAATGAGCAGTTCTTC. It encodes CASSQGPLAASYNEQFF.

This chain links TRBV5-4 with TRBJ1-1; D gene unclear. The CDR3 sequence is 13 residues long. Germline V lookup: CDR1 SGHNT, CDR2 YYREEE (reference sequence). V gave up 4 bases and J gave up 0 bases, with 7 bases separating them. The CDR3 here is CASSRHVNTEAFF. In DNA, the CDR3 is TGTGCCAGCAGCCGACATGTGAACACTGAAGCTTTCTTT.

This clone is categorized as medium-sized. The chain couples TRBV5-6 to TRBJ2-7; D is possibly TRBD1 (5 bases). The CDR3 totals 12 residues. V lost 4 bases to trimming and J lost 4 bases, with 9 bases between them. Germline values: CDR1 SGHDT, CDR2 YYEEEE. CDR3 region: CASSLRGYEQYF. The DNA of the CDR3 is TGTGCCAGCAGCCTAAGGGGATACGAGCAGTACTTC.

V is TRBV27 and J is TRBJ1-4, with D possibly TRBD1 on 5 matching bases. The CDR3 loop spans 15 amino acids. Trimming took 5 bases from V and 0 from J, leaving 10 bases between them. Germline values: CDR1 MNHEY, CDR2 SMNVEV (reference sequence). CDR3 amino acids: CASSNRGSTNEKLFF. DNA for the CDR3: TGTGCCAGCAGTAATCGGGGGTCAACTAATGAAAAACTGTTTTTT.

Turning to this clone: Other DNA sequences in this sample translate to the same CDR3. V gene TRBV7-9 combines with J gene TRBJ1-1; D perhaps matches TRBD1 (5 bases). Germline CDR1 SEHNR, CDR2 FQNEAQ (reference sequence). Trimming cost V 5 bases and J 4 bases, with 11 bases left between them. This CDR3 has 13 residues. Here the CDR3 reads CASSPQGGTEAFF. CDR3 bases: TGTGCCAGCAGCCCCCAGGGTGGCACTGAAGCTTTCTTT.

With regard to this clone: Other DNA sequences in this specimen translate into the identical CDR3. The chain employs TRBV10-3 and TRBJ2-7; 10 bases map to TRBD1. CDR1 ENHRY and CDR2 SYGVKD come from the germline V gene. V lost 3 bases, J lost 4 bases, and 3 bases stayed unmatched. The CDR3 is 14 amino acids. CDR3 bases: TGTGCCATCAGTGATCGGGGACAGGGGTACGAGCAGTACTTC. Amino acids: CAISDRGQGYEQYF.

The V and J genes are TRBV7-2 and TRBJ2-2; 7 positions agree with TRBD2. This CDR3 is built from 16 residues. Germline CDR1 and CDR2: SGHTA and FQGNSA. V gave up 1 base and J gave up 4 bases; unmatched junction bases: 6. CDR3 DNA: TGTGCCAGCAGCTTAGATACCTGGGGGGGCACCGGGGAGCTGTTTTTT. Translation gives CASSLDTWGGTGELFF.

This chain uses TRBV2 with TRBJ1-1; D possibly corresponds to TRBD1 (6 bases). Germline CDR1 and CDR2: SNHLY and FYNNEI. The length of the CDR3 is 15 residues. V was shortened by 2 bases and J by 0 bases, with 10 bases between the two germline ends. Here the CDR3 DNA reads TGTGCCAGCAGTGAAACAGGGTTTGTGAACACTGAAGCTTTCTTT. The encoded protein is CASSETGFVNTEAFF.

J is TRBJ1-3 and V is TRBV30, with unresolved D. The CDR3 consists of 13 residues. V was cut by 0 bases and J by 3 bases, with 6 bases left in between. Germline-derived CDR1 and CDR2 are GTSNPN and SVGIG (reference sequence). This CDR3 reads CAWSVSHGNTIYF. CDR3 coding DNA: TGTGCCTGGAGTGTTTCCCATGGAAACACCATATATTTT.

The V and J genes are TRBV9 and TRBJ2-7, with 15 bases lining up with TRBD2. This CDR3 has 17 residues. The J segment lost 6 bases and the V segment lost 3 bases, leaving 10 bases of the junction unmatched. Per the germline V gene, CDR1 is SGDLS and CDR2 is YYNGEE. Written as DNA, the CDR3 is TGTGCCAGCAGCGCCGAGCTGGGACTAGCGGGAGGAGGCGAGCAGTACTTC. Translating it yields CASSAELGLAGGGEQYF.

V usage is TRBV11-3 and J usage is TRBJ1-1; D is unresolved. CDR1 SGHNT and CDR2 YENEEA come from the germline V gene. V was cut by 5 bases and J by 5 bases, with 12 bases left in between. The CDR3 spans 13 residues. The CDR3 region is CASSITRLTEAFF. The DNA for the CDR3 is TGTGCCAGCAGCATTACAAGACTAACTGAAGCTTTCTTT.

The table lists this clone with a count of one. The chain is built from TRBV5-5 and TRBJ2-1, with a weak D call TRBD2 (6 bases). The germline gives CDR1 SGHKS, CDR2 YYEKEE (reference sequence). CDR3 length equals 15 residues. V lost 3 bases and J 4 bases, leaving 14 bases between the germline ends. CDR3 coding DNA: TGTGCCAGCAGCTCTCGGAGGGCCCCATACAATGAGCAGTTCTTC. Translation gives CASSSRRAPYNEQFF.

This clone showed up just once. The chain employs TRBV30 and TRBJ2-2; TRBD1 is a possible D gene (6 bases). The V end lost 1 base, the J end lost 8 bases, and 11 bases lay between the germline ends. CDR3 length: 13 amino acids. The germline CDR1 and CDR2 sequences are GTSNPN and SVGIG (reference sequence). The CDR3: CAWSAGVGGELFF. CDR3 in DNA: TGTGCCTGGAGTGCAGGGGTCGGAGGGGAGCTGTTTTTT. The full variable domain, with the rest looked up from reference TRBV30 and TRBJ2-2, is SQTIHQWPATLVQPVGSPLSLECTVEGTSNPNLYWYRQAAGRGLQLLFYSVGIGQISSEVPQNLSASRPQDRQFILSSKKLLLSDSGFYLCAWSAGVGGELFFGEGSRLTVL.

The chain joins TRBV7-8 to TRBJ1-4, with D tentatively TRBD1 (6 bases). Per germline, CDR1 SGHVS and CDR2 FQNEAQ. The CDR3 contains 16 residues. V lost 0 bases and J lost 4, with 12 bases in between. CDR3 nucleotide sequence: TGTGCCAGCAGCTTAGCGTGGGGGCTTGGTAATGAAAAACTGTTTTTT. Its translation is CASSLAWGLGNEKLFF.